The 31 T cell receptor beta chains in this list originate from one sample, sequenced in a study of CD8+CD57+ T cells in acquired aplastic anemia. The template used for profiling TCR beta VDJ and CDR3 was genomic DNA. MiXCR was run by TCRdb on the reads, yielding one entry per CDR3 protein. This sample has 400,000 to 500,000 distinct CDR3 sequences, with around 68% found just once. Sequenced input: sorted CD4+, CD8+, or CD8+CD57+ T cells (not recorded which) from PBMCs. These TCRs come from a human donor in good health, serving as a control.

This clonotype was picked up many times. The V and J genes are TRBV20-1 and TRBJ1-3; no reliable D call. The CDR3 is made up of 12 amino acids. V was clipped by 3 bases and J by 8 bases, with 11 bases between them. Germline V gives CDR1 DFQATT, CDR2 SNEGSKA (reference sequence). CDR3 in amino acids: CSASRELDTIYF. The DNA for the CDR3 is TGCAGTGCTAGCCGGGAGTTGGACACCATATATTTT.

This sequence joins TRBV2 and TRBJ1-6; a possible D gene is TRBD1 (6 bases). Trimming cost V 7 bases and J 10 bases, with 41 bases left between them. The CDR3 covers 22 residues. Germline CDR1 SNHLY, CDR2 FYNNEI. CDR3: CASIGRYTTGMVSSTARSPLHF. The CDR3 region has the DNA TGTGCCAGCATTGGCCGCTATACAACAGGGATGGTCTCTTCAACAGCTAGGTCACCCCTCCACTTT.

The chain recombines TRBV7-2 with TRBJ1-3; maybe TRBD1 (5 bases). Germline V CDR1 and CDR2: SGHTA, FQGNSA. V was trimmed by 1 base and J by 14 bases, leaving 18 bases between them. The CDR3 totals 14 residues. The CDR3 sequence is CASSLGVGGRELYF. CDR3 coding DNA: TGTGCCAGCAGCTTAGGGGTTGGGGGGAGGGAGCTATATTTT.

This clonotype was seen ten or more times. The chain combines TRBV5-1 with TRBJ1-6; 9 bases are shared with TRBD1. The CDR3 is 15 residues long. Germline assignment: CDR1 SGHRS and CDR2 YFSETQ. J was trimmed by 10 bases and V by 3 bases; bases with no gene match: 8. The CDR3: CASSSNSGQGSPLHF. The CDR3 DNA reads as TGCGCCAGCAGCTCTAATTCGGGACAGGGCTCACCCCTCCACTTT.

This clonotype was counted at least ten times. The chain carries TRBV9 and TRBJ2-3, with D possibly matching TRBD1 (5 bases). With 0 bases removed from V and 2 bases from J, the gap between germline ends came to 13 bases. This CDR3 is built from 16 residues. Germline V gene sequence: CDR1 SGDLS, CDR2 YYNGEE. CDR3 region: CASSVDPTGTTDTQYF. CDR3 DNA sequence: TGTGCCAGCAGCGTAGACCCCACAGGAACCACAGATACGCAGTATTTT.

The chain recombines TRBV5-1 with TRBJ2-2; D is possibly TRBD1 (6 bases). The CDR3 extends over 14 amino acids. The germline V and J ends were trimmed by 6 bases and 7 bases, with 16 bases remaining between them. The V gene's germline CDR1 is SGHRS and CDR2 YFSETQ. For the CDR3, the DNA is TGCGCCAGCAAACAGGGTACAGGGAACGGGGAGCTGTTTTTT. As protein: CASKQGTGNGELFF.

This clonotype was seen many times. The chain recombines TRBV20-1 with TRBJ2-7; tentative D call: TRBD1 (6 bases). The germline CDR1 and CDR2 sequences are DFQATT and SNEGSKA (reference sequence). V was clipped by 1 base and J by 3 bases, with 22 bases between them. The length of the CDR3 is 17 residues. CDR3 DNA: TGCAGTGCTAGAGTTCCAGGGGCCGAGGCACTGCTCTACGAGCAGTACTTC. Its translation is CSARVPGAEALLYEQYF.

This clonotype was observed once. The chain uses TRBV7-2 and TRBJ2-5; 10 bases line up with TRBD2. J lost 10 bases, V lost 4 bases, and 12 bases had no gene match. The germline CDR1 and CDR2 sequences are SGHTA and FQGNSA. This CDR3 region has 15 residues. The CDR3 region has the DNA TGTGCCAGCAGCTCCGGGGCGGGACTAGCGTGGGTCCAGTACTTC. Translated, it gives CASSSGAGLAWVQYF. The complete variable domain, with remaining parts taken from reference TRBV7-2 and TRBJ2-5, reads GAGVSQSPSNKVTEKGKDVELRCDPISGHTALYWYRQSLGQGLEFLIYFQGNSAPDKSGLPSDRFSAERTGGSVSTLTIQRTQQEDSAVYLCASSSGAGLAWVQYFGPGTRLLVL.

V gene TRBV19 combines with J gene TRBJ2-5, with 11 positions matching TRBD1. The CDR3 spans 13 residues. Trimming at V came to 9 bases and at J to 12 bases, leaving 12 bases not matched to a gene. Germline loops: CDR1 LNHDA, CDR2 SQIVND (reference sequence). Here the CDR3 DNA reads TGTGCCAGCGGACAGGGGGCGAGGGAGACTGAGTACTTC. This encodes CASGQGARETEYF.

CDR3 region: CASSFQTGGYEQYF. CDR3 DNA: TGTGCCAGCAGTTTCCAGACAGGGGGCTACGAGCAGTACTTC. This sequence joins TRBV12-3 or TRBV12-4 and TRBJ2-7; TRBD1 aligns across 9 bases. The V gene end was trimmed by 3 bases and the J gene end by 3 bases; junction bases not matched to a gene: 3. The CDR3 consists of 14 residues.

The V gene is TRBV19, the J gene TRBJ1-1; D is perhaps TRBD1 (5 bases). The germline gives CDR1 LNHDA, CDR2 SQIVND (reference sequence). The CDR3 spans 13 residues. V was shortened by 6 bases and J by 12 bases, with 20 bases between the two germline ends. The CDR3 loop is CASSMDTNTEPFF. For the CDR3, the DNA is TGTGCCAGTAGCATGGACACGAACACTGAGCCTTTCTTT.

Notes on this clonotype: Since a much larger clone is just one base distant, this may be a read error. V gene TRBV9 combines with J gene TRBJ1-1, with TRBD1 identical over 8 bases. The germline V gene encodes CDR1 SGDLS and CDR2 YYNGEE. The V and J ends lost 5 bases and 5 bases, in that order; junction bases with no gene match: 8. CDR3 size: 14 residues. CDR3 loop: CASSPGQGWTEAFF. CDR3 DNA sequence: TGTGCCAGCAGTCCCGGACAGGGTTGGACTGAAGCTTTCTTT.

Ten or more counts support this clonotype. The gene calls are TRBV7-2 and TRBJ2-3; weak D call: TRBD2 (5 bases). Germline V gene sequence: CDR1 SGHTA, CDR2 FQGNSA. The CDR3 spans 15 residues. V lost 5 bases to trimming and J lost 4 bases, with 16 bases between them. The CDR3 DNA is TGTGCCAGCAGCCGAAGCGGCGAGGGCCCAGATACGCAGTATTTT. Encoded protein: CASSRSGEGPDTQYF.

This rearrangement joins TRBV5-1 to TRBJ1-2, with D hard to call. CDR1 and CDR2 (germline): SGHRS, YFSETQ. The V end was cut by 3 bases, the J end by 10 bases, with 13 bases between. This CDR3 has 12 amino acids. The CDR3 DNA follows: TGCGCCAGCAGCTACCAGGACGGTTTCTACACCTTC. Its protein is CASSYQDGFYTF.

About this clonotype: Since a much larger clone is just one base distant, this may be a read error. V is TRBV20-1 and J is TRBJ2-5; either TRBD1 or TRBD2 may supply D (5 bases each). CDR3 size: 18 residues. Germline assignment: CDR1 DFQATT and CDR2 SNEGSKA (reference sequence). V was shortened by 2 bases and J by 1 base, with 23 bases between the two germline ends. In nucleotides, the CDR3 is TGCAGTGCTAGACGGGGCCTAACGGGCGGCCTCCTCCAAGAGACCCAGTACTTC. Encoded protein: CSARRGLTGGLLQETQYF.

This clonotype was seen at least ten times. The chain is built from TRBV28 and TRBJ1-6; no reliable D call. The V end was cut by 6 bases, the J end by 9 bases, with 15 bases between. This CDR3 comprises 14 residues. Germline-derived CDR1 and CDR2 are MDHEN and SYDVKM. DNA for the CDR3: TGTGCCAGCAGCATGCCCACCGAGGGTTCACCCCTCCACTTT. Translating it yields CASSMPTEGSPLHF. The whole variable domain, remainder taken from reference TRBV28 and TRBJ1-6, is DVKVTQSSRYLVKRTGEKVFLECVQDMDHENMFWYRQDPGLGLRLIYFSYDVKMKEKGDIPEGYSVSREKKERFSLILESASTNQTSMYLCASSMPTEGSPLHFGNGTRLTVT.

This clonotype was counted many times. The J gene is TRBJ2-3, the V gene TRBV29-1, with TRBD1 identical over 11 bases. The length of the CDR3 is 13 residues. CDR1 SQVTM and CDR2 ANQGSEA come from the germline V gene. Losses at the gene ends were 6 bases for V and 1 base for J; bases not matched to a gene: 0. This CDR3 reads CSVGQGGTDTQYF. In DNA, the CDR3 is TGCAGCGTGGGACAGGGGGGCACAGATACGCAGTATTTT.

The rearrangement joins TRBV20-1 to TRBJ1-1; the D gene is possibly TRBD1 (5 bases). The CDR3 contains 12 residues. Trimming left V 3 bases short and J 12 bases short, with 17 bases between. Germline V gives CDR1 DFQATT, CDR2 SNEGSKA (reference sequence). The CDR3 DNA is TGCAGTGCTAGTGAGACAGAGATGGCTACTTTCTTT. Its protein product is CSASETEMATFF.

This clonotype appeared many times. The V and J genes are TRBV7-2 and TRBJ1-1, with TRBD1 matching over 8 bases. The CDR3 consists of 15 residues. Germline lookup yields CDR1 SGHTA and CDR2 FQGNSA. The V gene end was trimmed by 1 base and the J gene end by 2 bases; junction bases not matched to a gene: 3. The DNA of the CDR3 is TGTGCCAGCAGCTTAGGGGCAGGGGGCAACACTGAAGCTTTCTTT. Amino acid sequence: CASSLGAGGNTEAFF.

About this clonotype: Sequence at one end of the junction differs from germline and may be a read error. This chain links TRBV9 with TRBJ2-7; the match to TRBD1 covers 9 bases. CDR1 SGDLS and CDR2 YYNGEE come from the germline V gene. This CDR3 is 14 amino acids long. DNA of the CDR3: TGTGCCAGCACCACGGGGGACAGGGACGATCAGCCCCACTTC. Encoded protein: CASTTGDRDDQPHF. Full variable domain (outside the CDR3, taken from reference TRBV9 and TRBJ2-7): DSGVTQTPKHLITATGQRVTLRCSPRSGDLSVYWYQQSLDQGLQFLIQYYNGEERAKGNILERFSAQQFPDLHSELNLSSLELGDSALYFCASTTGDRDDQPHFGPGTRLTVT.

Details on this clonotype: At one of its ends the junction is not consistent with the germline gene, which may arise from a read error. V gene TRBV5-1 combines with J gene TRBJ1-2, with TRBD1 identical over 7 bases. CDR3 size: 16 residues. CDR1 and CDR2 (germline): SGHRS, YFSETQ. CDR3 sequence reads: CASGLPREGAHYGYTF. CDR3 bases: TGTGCTAGTGGTTTGCCCAGGGAGGGGGCCCACTATGGCTACACCTTC.

Turning to this clonotype: This is likely a read error, given that the CDR3 carries no conserved phenylalanine or tryptophan at its end. Because the CDR3's place on the DNA is in doubt, the DNA is left out and the CDR3 is given as listed by TCRdb. V is TRBV2 and J is TRBJ2-7; TRBD1 is the table's D call and was not checked against the DNA. CDR1 SNHLY and CDR2 FYNNEI come from the germline V gene. The CDR3 is 15 amino acids long, termini counted. The CDR3 loop reads CASNPGPEQPQHFDD.

With respect to this clonotype: One junction end disagrees with the germline gene, perhaps due to a read error. The rearrangement uses TRBV7-2 and TRBJ2-6; D gene unclear. This CDR3 is 14 amino acids long. Germline V gives CDR1 SGHTA, CDR2 FQGNSA. Written as DNA, the CDR3 is TGTGCCAGCAGCTTAGGACATGAGGCCAGCGTCCTGACTTTC. Translating it yields CASSLGHEASVLTF.

J is TRBJ2-3 and V is TRBV6-4; 8 nucleotides match TRBD1. J lost 3 bases, V lost 4 bases, and 0 bases had no gene match. This CDR3 is built from 13 residues. The germline V gene has CDR1 MRHNA and CDR2 SNTAGT. CDR3 sequence (DNA): TGTGCCAGCAGTGGACAGGGGACAGATACGCAGTATTTT. Translation: CASSGQGTDTQYF.

This clonotype has only a few counts. The V and J genes are TRBV25-1 and TRBJ1-1, with unresolved D. This CDR3 region has 15 residues. The germline CDR1 and CDR2 sequences are MGHDK and SYGVNS. Trimming pared 5 bases from V and 0 bases from J, leaving 13 bases between. This chain's CDR3 is CASSPPGVVNTEAFF. As DNA, the CDR3 is TGTGCCAGCAGTCCTCCCGGGGTGGTGAACACTGAAGCTTTCTTT.

There are a few counts of this clonotype. CDR3 protein: CASSFRGQNEKLFF. The CDR3 DNA follows: TGTGCCAGCAGCTTCAGGGGCCAAAATGAAAAACTGTTTTTT. This chain links TRBV2 with TRBJ1-4; the D gene is possibly TRBD1 (6 bases). The germline CDR1 and CDR2 sequences are SNHLY and FYNNEI. This CDR3 region has 14 residues. V was pared by 6 bases and J by 5 bases, with 13 bases between.

This clonotype has just a few counts. One base away lies a much larger clone, so this may be a sequencing read error. The conserved final phenylalanine or tryptophan is absent from the CDR3, which likely points to a read error. The CDR3 bases are TGCAGTGCCCCACAGGGAGGGAACCAGCCCCAGCATCTT. This encodes CSAPQGGNQPQHL. The chain has TRBV20-1 and TRBJ1-5, with a weak D call TRBD1 (6 bases). CDR1 is DFQATT and CDR2 is SNEGSKA in the germline V gene (reference sequence). The CDR3 totals 13 residues. Trimming removed 6 bases at V and 7 bases at J, with 16 bases between.

With regard to this clonotype: The junction differs from germline at one of its ends, possibly a read error. The chain couples TRBV19 to TRBJ1-6; D ambiguous. The CDR3 extends over 14 amino acids. Germline V gives CDR1 LNHDA, CDR2 SQIVND (reference sequence). CDR3 nucleotides: TGTGCCAGTAGTACAGGACCACTCCGCTCACCCCTCAACTTT. Its translation is CASSTGPLRSPLNF.

The V gene is TRBV11-2, the J gene TRBJ2-1, with D possibly TRBD2 on 5 matching bases. The CDR3 runs to 13 residues. V dropped 5 bases and J dropped 8 bases, with 13 bases sitting between them. The germline V gene has CDR1 SGHAT and CDR2 FQNNGV. CDR3 nucleotide sequence: TGTGCCAGCAGCCTAGCAAGAGGCGATGAGCAGTTCTTC. Its protein product is CASSLARGDEQFF.

The rearrangement links TRBV7-2 to TRBJ1-2; D gene ambiguous. V shed 0 bases and J shed 6 bases, with 5 bases lying between them. This CDR3 contains 12 residues. Germline CDR1 SGHTA, CDR2 FQGNSA. The CDR3 DNA reads TGTGCCAGCAGCTTAGCTAGCCATGGCTACACCTTC. This codes for CASSLASHGYTF. Full variable domain (remainder filled in from reference TRBV7-2 and TRBJ1-2): GAGVSQSPSNKVTEKGKDVELRCDPISGHTALYWYRQSLGQGLEFLIYFQGNSAPDKSGLPSDRFSAERTGGSVSTLTIQRTQQEDSAVYLCASSLASHGYTFGSGTRLTVV.

This chain connects TRBV20-1 to TRBJ1-5; D perhaps matches TRBD1 (6 bases). The CDR3 totals 15 residues. CDR1 is DFQATT, CDR2 SNEGSKA, per germline (reference sequence). Trimming stripped 2 bases from V and 5 bases from J, with 16 bases between. CDR3 sequence: CSARRTEGEHQPQHF. As DNA, the CDR3 is TGCAGTGCTAGAAGGACAGAAGGTGAGCATCAGCCCCAGCATTTT.